The clone carrying this T cell receptor beta chain was seen only a few times. The CDR3 spans 15 residues. CDR1 and CDR2 from the germline V gene are SGHTA and FQGTGA. V gave up 5 bases and J gave up 5 bases, with 18 bases separating them. The sample comes from a study of shared clonotypes between healthy human individuals. TCRdb's copy holds only in-frame clones and misses some; the assay was immunoSEQ multiplex PCR. There are around 750,000 clones in the sample; around 74% occur only once, and less than 2% lies in the top ten. V is TRBV7-3 and J is TRBJ1-2; D is uncertain. The source is a woman in her 30s in good health. Sequences were obtained from memory CD4+ T cells sorted from blood. Subset denoted: CD45RA-negative fraction. CDR3 sequence reads: CASSPGGMRDYGYTF. Here the CDR3 DNA reads TGTGCCAGCAGCCCGGGTGGAATGCGAGATTATGGCTACACCTTC.